This is a list of T cell receptor beta chains from one sample in a study of regulatory T cells in long-lasting Graves disease. TCRdb redid the calling of the multiplex PCR reads with MiXCR, one entry per CDR3 protein. The table has 530,000 or so distinct CDR3 sequences, about 16% seen once; the top ten hold approximately 12%. These sequences were also reported in another study, on T cells in Graves' hyperthyroidism and ophthalmopathy.

Sequenced material: peripheral blood mononuclear cells (PBMCs), taken at new diagnosis, from a patient treated with antithyroid drugs. The origin of the receptors is a man younger than 35 with Graves disease. CDR3s include the opening cysteine and the closing phenylalanine or tryptophan. The D gene is left open where the match is weak. For some rows the clone size is stated as once, few or many, or as a class when expanded; others skip it.

J gene,clone size,D gene,V gene,CDR3 DNA,CDR3 protein
TRBJ2-1,many,TRBD2,TRBV11-2,TGTGCCAGCAGAGCCCCCGGGACTAGCGGAAACAATGAGCAGTTCTTC,CASRAPGTSGNNEQFF
TRBJ2-1,many,TRBD2,TRBV25-1,TGTGCCAGCCCTAATCCCCCCCGGACTAGCGGGAGGGCCCTCTGCAATGAGCAGTTCTTC,CASPNPPRTSGRALCNEQFF
TRBJ2-5,few,-,TRBV6-1,TGTGCCAGCAGCGCAGGGACTCCGTTGGGCATAGAGACCCAGTACTTC,CASSAGTPLGIETQYF
TRBJ2-7,-,-,TRBV7-6,TGTGCCAGCAGCTCTTTACTCACAGGGACCAACTACGAGCAGTACTTC,CASSSLLTGTNYEQYF
TRBJ2-1,many,-,TRBV20-1,TGCAGTGCTAAGCGGATCTACAATGAGCAGTTCTTC,CSAKRIYNEQFF
TRBJ1-4,few,-,TRBV7-9,TGTGCCAGCAGCTCCACGGGGGTAGGGAAAAAACTGTTTTTT,CASSSTGVGKKLFF
TRBJ2-1,many,TRBD1,TRBV7-8,TGTGCCAGCAGCTTCGCGACAGGGGGTAGGAACAATGAGCAGTTCTTC,CASSFATGGRNNEQFF
TRBJ2-1,-,-,TRBV12-3/TRBV12-4,TGTGCCAGCAGTACAGGGGAGGGCAGGGGAAATGAGCAGTTCTTC,CASSTGEGRGNEQFF
TRBJ2-1,few,-,TRBV28,TGTGCCAGCAGACCAGGGGTTACCGAGCAGTTCTTC,CASRPGVTEQFF
TRBJ2-5,-,TRBD2,TRBV30,TGTGCCTGGAGTCCTAGACGGGGACTAGCGGATGACTCCCAAGAGACCCAGTACTTC,CAWSPRRGLADDSQETQYF
TRBJ2-1,few,TRBD2,TRBV19,TGTGCCAGTAGTATAGATGGCGGGAGGGCCTACAATGAGCAGTTCTTC,CASSIDGGRAYNEQFF
TRBJ2-3,many,TRBD1,TRBV11-1,TGTGCCAGCACCTTGGCCGACAGGGGGTCAGATACGCAGTATTTT,CASTLADRGSDTQYF
TRBJ1-2,-,-,TRBV12-3/TRBV12-4,TGTGCCGGCAGGTGGACAGTAAACTATGGCTACACCTTC,CAGRWTVNYGYTF
TRBJ2-2,-,-,TRBV20-1,TGCAGTGCTAGAGAGGGACCTCGGGAGCTGTTTTTT,CSAREGPRELFF
TRBJ2-7,many,-,TRBV18,TGTGCCAGCTCGCCAATTGCAGGGGATCCCTACGAGCAGTACTTC,CASSPIAGDPYEQYF
TRBJ2-1,-,-,TRBV5-1,TGCGCCAGCAGGGGGATAGGGGTGGGGCAGTTCTTC,CASRGIGVGQFF
TRBJ2-7,many,TRBD2,TRBV3-1,TGTGCCAGCAGCCGGACAATGGGGACTAGCGGCTCCTACGAGCAGTACTTC,CASSRTMGTSGSYEQYF
TRBJ2-2,many,-,TRBV20-1,TGCAGTGCTAGCGAGAACACCGGGGAGCTGTTTTTT,CSASENTGELFF
TRBJ2-7,many,TRBD2,TRBV7-2,TGTGCCAGCAGCTCCCCGGCTAGCGGGAGGTACGAGCAGTACTTC,CASSSPASGRYEQYF
TRBJ2-1,many,TRBD2,TRBV6-2/TRBV6-3,TGTGCCAGCAGTTTCATCCCCGGGCGGGAGGGGGTCTACAATGAGCAGTTCTTC,CASSFIPGREGVYNEQFF
TRBJ2-1,few,TRBD1,TRBV5-1,TGCGCCAGCAGCCGCGGTGGGACAGGGTCCTACAATGAGCAGTTCTTC,CASSRGGTGSYNEQFF
TRBJ2-7,-,-,TRBV5-1,TGCGCCAGCAGCGGGGATCGGGGAGGCCACGAGCAGTACTTC,CASSGDRGGHEQYF
TRBJ1-4,few,-,TRBV6-1,TGTGCCAGCCGAAACAAGTCCAGGGGATCTGAAAAACTGTTTTTT,CASRNKSRGSEKLFF
TRBJ1-5,few,TRBD1,TRBV20-1,TGCAGCCTCCCAGGACAGGCGGACAATCAGCCCCAGCATTTT,CSLPGQADNQPQHF
TRBJ2-1,-,-,TRBV5-8,TGTGCCAGCAGCGTAGGATACCTCCTTGGGAATGAGCAGTTCTTC,CASSVGYLLGNEQFF
TRBJ2-7,many,-,TRBV6-1,TGTGCCAGCAGTGAACAGGGTCTCAGGGTCCGCCACGAGCAGTACTTC,CASSEQGLRVRHEQYF
TRBJ1-6,-,TRBD1,TRBV5-1,TGCGCCAGCAGCGCAATGACAGGGGGAGATTCACCCCTCCACTTT,CASSAMTGGDSPLHF
TRBJ1-2,many,-,TRBV20-1,TGCAGTGCTAGAGGCACGGGAGACACCCCTAACTATGGCTACACCTTC,CSARGTGDTPNYGYTF
TRBJ1-1,many,-,TRBV7-9,TGTGCCAGCAGCTTAAACAGGGAAGCTTTCTTT,CASSLNREAFF
TRBJ2-5,-,-,TRBV12-3/TRBV12-4,TGTGCCAGCCTCCCCGGGGTAGCGGAAGTGACAGAGACCCAGTACTTC,CASLPGVAEVTETQYF
TRBJ2-2,few,TRBD1,TRBV15,TGTGCCACCAGCAGAGAGGTGGGAGACAGGGGTTTCGACACCGGGGAGCTGTTTTTT,CATSREVGDRGFDTGELFF
TRBJ2-2,few,-,TRBV7-3,TGTGCCAGCAGCTATATCCCTGTGTCGGGGGCGGCAAAATACACCGGGGAGCTGTTTTTT,CASSYIPVSGAAKYTGELFF
TRBJ2-1,few,TRBD1,TRBV20-1,TGCAGTGCTAGAGAGGACAGGGGGGAAATCAATGAGCAGTTCTTC,CSAREDRGEINEQFF
TRBJ2-5,many,TRBD2,TRBV28,TGTGCCAGCAGTGGGTTTGGGACTAGCGGGAGAAAGACCCAGTACTTC,CASSGFGTSGRKTQYF
TRBJ2-5,many,-,TRBV2,TGTGCCAGCACCCTTCGGGGCTCCGAGTTTTCAGAGACCCAGTACTTC,CASTLRGSEFSETQYF
TRBJ1-2,-,-,TRBV7-9,TGTGCCAGCAGCTTTCGGTCCTCCGGGAGAAACTATGGCTACACCTTC,CASSFRSSGRNYGYTF
TRBJ2-5,few,TRBD2,TRBV6-4,TGTGCCAGCAGTGACTTCGCGGGAGGGGGGGAGACCCAGTACTTC,CASSDFAGGGETQYF
TRBJ2-7,-,-,TRBV6-5,TGTGCCAGCAGTTACAACGGCCCAAAGATACACGAGCAGTACTTC,CASSYNGPKIHEQYF
TRBJ1-1,many,-,TRBV7-8,TGTGCCAGCAGCTTAGCTGCGGGGGGCGGACGCACTGAAGCTTTCTTT,CASSLAAGGGRTEAFF
TRBJ1-1,many,-,TRBV5-1,TGTGCCAGCAGCTTAGGACAGATGAACACTGAAGCTTTCTTT,CASSLGQMNTEAFF
TRBJ1-1,many,TRBD1,TRBV5-1,TGTGCCAGCAGCTTAGACAGGGGGCTAGGGACTGAAGCTTTCTTT,CASSLDRGLGTEAFF
TRBJ2-3,many,TRBD2,TRBV3-1,TGTGCCAGCAGCCTATCGGAAGGTAGCGGGAGCGGAGATACGCAGTATTTT,CASSLSEGSGSGDTQYF
TRBJ2-5,once,-,TRBV7-9,TGTGCCGGCAGCCCCCCAGGGGCAGGGGAGACCCAGTACTTC,CAGSPPGAGETQYF
TRBJ1-3,-,-,TRBV7-9,TGTGCCAGCAGCTTACTAGGGGAGTCCGGAAACACCATATATTTT,CASSLLGESGNTIYF
TRBJ2-1,-,TRBD2,TRBV10-3,TGTGCCATCAGTGGATTAATAGCGGGAGAAGGGTACAATGAGCAGTTCTTC,CAISGLIAGEGYNEQFF
TRBJ1-5,-,TRBD1,TRBV19,TGTGCCAGTGTACCGGGACAGGGCAATCAGCCCCAGCATTTT,CASVPGQGNQPQHF
TRBJ2-7,many,-,TRBV11-2,TGTGCCAGCAGGGGGACTGATTCGGTCGAGCAGTACTTC,CASRGTDSVEQYF
TRBJ1-1,many,TRBD1,TRBV30,TGTGCCTGGAGTGTACAAGGGGGCTCTGAAGCTTTCTTT,CAWSVQGGSEAFF
TRBJ1-1,many,TRBD1,TRBV29-1,TGCAGCGCCACACAGGGGCCCAGGAGGAACACTGAAGCTTTCTTT,CSATQGPRRNTEAFF
TRBJ1-5,few,-,TRBV6-2/TRBV6-3,TGTGCCAGCGACGGACAGAACAATCAGCCCCAGCATTTT,CASDGQNNQPQHF
TRBJ1-2,-,TRBD1,TRBV2,TGTGCCAGCGGAGTGGGGCCCAGGTCCCGACAGGGGTCTGACTATGGCTACACCTTC,CASGVGPRSRQGSDYGYTF
TRBJ2-1,few,TRBD2,TRBV6-2/TRBV6-3,TGTGCCAGCAGTTTTCTAGCGGGAGGGCCAGGAAATGAGCAGTTCTTC,CASSFLAGGPGNEQFF
TRBJ2-7,-,TRBD1,TRBV30,TGTGCCTGGAGTGTAGGGACAGTTCCCCACGAGCAGTACTTC,CAWSVGTVPHEQYF
TRBJ1-5,-,-,TRBV6-1,TGTGCCAGCAGCGGGGACGCCTTGGAGCCCCAGCATTTT,CASSGDALEPQHF
TRBJ2-7,few,-,TRBV28,TGTGCCAGCAGCTTACCCCGGGTCTCCGAGGCCTACGAGCAGTACTTC,CASSLPRVSEAYEQYF